This TCR beta chain emerged from a study of blood T cell repertoires in COVID-19. Study overall: From T cells, B-cell-depleted T cells, or PBMCs came the material, which was cDNA or gDNA.

Trimming cost V 5 bases and J 4 bases, with 14 bases left between them. The germline V gene has CDR1 SEHNR and CDR2 FQNEAQ (reference sequence). The CDR3 totals 14 residues. Sequencing used immunoSEQ multiplex PCR; TCRdb keeps in-frame clones, though not all of them. The table lists nearly 55,000 clones, around 84% of them singletons. The material sequenced was peripheral blood. This chain uses TRBV7-9 with TRBJ2-5; possibly TRBD1 for D (5 bases). This sequence was found in a man in his 70s with active COVID-19. Written as DNA, the CDR3 is TGTGCCAGCAGCCCAATCCAGGGTCCAGAGACCCAGTACTTC. This translates into CASSPIQGPETQYF.